This T cell receptor (beta chain) was recovered during a study of blood T cell repertoires in COVID-19. The data were produced by immunoSEQ multiplex PCR, yet TCRdb's version contains in-frame clones alone and is incomplete. This table holds some 290,000 clones, about 85% found once. CDR1 is DFQATT and CDR2 is SNEGSKA in the germline V gene (reference sequence). The CDR3 is made up of 14 amino acids. V gave up 3 bases and J gave up 8 bases, with 16 bases separating them. The sequence was collected from a man aged 18 to 29 with active or convalescent COVID-19. The chain has TRBV20-1 and TRBJ2-2, with D maybe TRBD2 (5 bases). Sequencing input: peripheral blood. The CDR3 loop reads CSASFPEGPGELFF. CDR3 nucleotides: TGCAGTGCTAGTTTCCCCGAGGGCCCGGGGGAGCTGTTTTTT.